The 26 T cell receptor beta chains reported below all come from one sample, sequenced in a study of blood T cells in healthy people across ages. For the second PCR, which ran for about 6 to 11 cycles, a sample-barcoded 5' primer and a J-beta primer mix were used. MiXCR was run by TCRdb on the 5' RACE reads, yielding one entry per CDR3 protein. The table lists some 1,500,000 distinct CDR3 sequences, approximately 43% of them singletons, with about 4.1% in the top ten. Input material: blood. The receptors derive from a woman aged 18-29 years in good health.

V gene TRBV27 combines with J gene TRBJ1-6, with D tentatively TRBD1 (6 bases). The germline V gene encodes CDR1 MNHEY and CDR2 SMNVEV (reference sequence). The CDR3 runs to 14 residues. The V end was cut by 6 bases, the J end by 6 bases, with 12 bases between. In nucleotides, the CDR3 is TGTGCCAGCAGCTACGGGGGCTTTAATTCACCCCTCCACTTT. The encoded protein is CASSYGGFNSPLHF.

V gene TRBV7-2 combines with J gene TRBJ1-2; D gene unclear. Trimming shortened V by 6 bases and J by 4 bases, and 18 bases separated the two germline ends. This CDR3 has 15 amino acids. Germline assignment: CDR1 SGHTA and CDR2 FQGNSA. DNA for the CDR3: TGTGCCAGCAGTGCGGCCACTTCGGCACTCTATGGCTACACCTTC. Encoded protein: CASSAATSALYGYTF.

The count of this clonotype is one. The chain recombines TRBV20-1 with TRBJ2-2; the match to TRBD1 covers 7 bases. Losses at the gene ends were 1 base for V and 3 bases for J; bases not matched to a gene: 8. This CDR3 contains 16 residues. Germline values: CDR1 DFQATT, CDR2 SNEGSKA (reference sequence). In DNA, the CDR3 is TGCAGTGCTAGAGGGAGGCAGGGGGTTGACACCGGGGAGCTGTTTTTT. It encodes CSARGRQGVDTGELFF.

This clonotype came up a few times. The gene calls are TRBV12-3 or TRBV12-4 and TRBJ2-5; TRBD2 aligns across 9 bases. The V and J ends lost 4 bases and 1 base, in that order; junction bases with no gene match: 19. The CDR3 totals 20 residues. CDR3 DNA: TGTGCCAGCAGTTCCACTCCGGGACTAGCACCTCACGGTGGCCAAGAGACCCAGTACTTC. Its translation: CASSSTPGLAPHGGQETQYF.

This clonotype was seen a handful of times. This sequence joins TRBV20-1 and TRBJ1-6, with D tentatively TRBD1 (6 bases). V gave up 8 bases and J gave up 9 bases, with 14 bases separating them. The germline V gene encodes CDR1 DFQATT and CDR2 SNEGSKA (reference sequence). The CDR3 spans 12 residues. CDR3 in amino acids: CSSRGLGSPLHF. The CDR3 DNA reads TGCAGTTCCAGGGGACTTGGTTCACCCCTCCACTTT.

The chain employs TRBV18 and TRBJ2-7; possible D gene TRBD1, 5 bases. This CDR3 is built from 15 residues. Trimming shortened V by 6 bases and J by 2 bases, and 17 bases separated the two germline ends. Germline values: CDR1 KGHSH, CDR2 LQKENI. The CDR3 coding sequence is TGTGCCAGCTCCATTGACAGTTCGGGCACCTACGAGCAGTACTTC. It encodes CASSIDSSGTYEQYF.

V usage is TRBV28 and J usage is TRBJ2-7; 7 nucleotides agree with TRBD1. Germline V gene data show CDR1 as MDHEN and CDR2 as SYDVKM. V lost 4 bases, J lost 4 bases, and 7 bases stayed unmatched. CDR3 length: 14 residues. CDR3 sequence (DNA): TGTGCCAGCAGTTCCGGGACAGAGAATTACGAGCAGTACTTC. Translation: CASSSGTENYEQYF. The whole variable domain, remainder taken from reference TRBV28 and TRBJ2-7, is DVKVTQSSRYLVKRTGEKVFLECVQDMDHENMFWYRQDPGLGLRLIYFSYDVKMKEKGDIPEGYSVSREKKERFSLILESASTNQTSMYLCASSSGTENYEQYFGPGTRLTVT.

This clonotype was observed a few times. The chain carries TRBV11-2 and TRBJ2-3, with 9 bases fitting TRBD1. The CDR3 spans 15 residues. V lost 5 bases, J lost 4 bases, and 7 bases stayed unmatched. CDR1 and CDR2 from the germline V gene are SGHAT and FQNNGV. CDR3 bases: TGTGCCAGCAGCACGGGACAGGGCTGGCCAGATACGCAGTATTTT. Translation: CASSTGQGWPDTQYF.

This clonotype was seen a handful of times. The CDR3 protein is CATSKDVRGYTF. CDR3 nucleotide sequence: TGTGCCACCAGCAAGGATGTGAGAGGCTACACCTTC. The V and J genes are TRBV15 and TRBJ1-2; D unclear. The germline V gene has CDR1 LNHNV and CDR2 YYDKDF (reference sequence). V lost 4 bases to trimming and J lost 8 bases, with 11 bases between them. The CDR3 covers 12 residues.

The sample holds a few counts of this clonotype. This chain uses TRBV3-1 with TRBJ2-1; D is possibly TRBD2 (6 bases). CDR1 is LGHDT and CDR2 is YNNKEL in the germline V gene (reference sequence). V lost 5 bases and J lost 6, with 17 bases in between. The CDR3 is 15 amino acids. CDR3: CASSSRLDPRNEQFF. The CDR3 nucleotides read TGTGCCAGCAGCTCCAGACTAGATCCCCGCAATGAGCAGTTCTTC.

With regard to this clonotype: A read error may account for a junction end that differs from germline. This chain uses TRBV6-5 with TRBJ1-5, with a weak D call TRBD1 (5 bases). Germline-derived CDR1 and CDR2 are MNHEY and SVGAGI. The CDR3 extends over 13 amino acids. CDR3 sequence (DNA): TGTGCCAGCAGTGACTCCAGGGATCAGCCCCAGCATTTT. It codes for CASSDSRDQPQHF.

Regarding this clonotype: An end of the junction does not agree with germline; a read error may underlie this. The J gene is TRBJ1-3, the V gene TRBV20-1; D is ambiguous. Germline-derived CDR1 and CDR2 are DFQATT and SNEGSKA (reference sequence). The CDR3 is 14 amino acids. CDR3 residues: CSARASLSGNTIYF. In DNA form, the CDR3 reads TGCAGTGCGAGAGCCAGTCTCTCTGGAAACACCATATATTTT.

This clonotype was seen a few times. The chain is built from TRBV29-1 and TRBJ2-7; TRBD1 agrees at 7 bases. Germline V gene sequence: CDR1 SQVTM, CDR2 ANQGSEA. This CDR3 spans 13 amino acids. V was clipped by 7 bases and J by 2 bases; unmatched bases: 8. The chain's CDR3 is CSGVDRTPYEQYF. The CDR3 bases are TGCAGCGGGGTGGACAGGACCCCCTACGAGCAGTACTTC.

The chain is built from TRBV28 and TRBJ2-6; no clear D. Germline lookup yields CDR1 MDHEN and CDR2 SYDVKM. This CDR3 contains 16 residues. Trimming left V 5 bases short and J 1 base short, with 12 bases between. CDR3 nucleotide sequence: TGTGCCAGCAGTCCAGAAGTTGGATCTGGGGCCAACGTCCTGACTTTC. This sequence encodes CASSPEVGSGANVLTF.

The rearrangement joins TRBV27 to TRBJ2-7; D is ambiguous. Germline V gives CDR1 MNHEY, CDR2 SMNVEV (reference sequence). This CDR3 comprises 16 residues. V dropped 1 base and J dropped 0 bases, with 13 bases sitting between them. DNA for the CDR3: TGTGCCAGCAGTTTATACCTCACGATTAGCTCCTACGAGCAGTACTTC. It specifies CASSLYLTISSYEQYF.

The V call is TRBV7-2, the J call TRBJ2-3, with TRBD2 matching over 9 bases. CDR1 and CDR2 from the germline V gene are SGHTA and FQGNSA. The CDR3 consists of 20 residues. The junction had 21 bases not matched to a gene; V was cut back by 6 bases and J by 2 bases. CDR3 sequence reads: CASSSRIRGRREGVTDTQYF. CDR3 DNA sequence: TGTGCCAGCAGTTCCAGGATCAGGGGGAGGCGGGAGGGGGTCACAGATACGCAGTATTTT.

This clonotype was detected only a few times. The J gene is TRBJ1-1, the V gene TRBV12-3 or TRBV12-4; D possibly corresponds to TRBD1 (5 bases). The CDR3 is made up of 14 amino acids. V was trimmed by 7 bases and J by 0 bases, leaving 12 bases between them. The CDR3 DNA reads TGTGCCAGCATCTATGGGACGTTGAACACTGAAGCTTTCTTT. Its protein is CASIYGTLNTEAFF.

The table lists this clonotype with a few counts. The CDR3 is CASSLGGGIRTSGSYEQYF. As DNA, the CDR3 is TGTGCCAGCAGCTTAGGAGGAGGGATAAGGACTAGCGGGAGCTACGAGCAGTACTTC. This chain uses TRBV7-9 with TRBJ2-7; the match to TRBD2 covers 13 bases. The CDR3 loop spans 19 amino acids. Germline lookup yields CDR1 SEHNR and CDR2 FQNEAQ (reference sequence). The junction had 12 bases not matched to a gene; V was cut back by 1 base and J by 3 bases.

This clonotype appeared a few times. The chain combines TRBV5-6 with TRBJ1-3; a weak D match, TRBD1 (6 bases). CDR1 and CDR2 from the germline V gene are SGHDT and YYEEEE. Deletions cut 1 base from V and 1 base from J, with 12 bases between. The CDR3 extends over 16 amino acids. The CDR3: CASSLIDRTSGNTIYF. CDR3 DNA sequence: TGTGCCAGCAGCTTGATTGACAGGACTTCTGGAAACACCATATATTTT.

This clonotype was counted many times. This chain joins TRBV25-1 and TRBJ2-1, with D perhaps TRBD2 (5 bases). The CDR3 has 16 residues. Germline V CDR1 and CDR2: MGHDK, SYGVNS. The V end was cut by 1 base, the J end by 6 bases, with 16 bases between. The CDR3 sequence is CASSESRPLRGNEQFF. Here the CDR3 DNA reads TGTGCCAGCAGTGAATCACGGCCCCTCCGGGGCAATGAGCAGTTCTTC. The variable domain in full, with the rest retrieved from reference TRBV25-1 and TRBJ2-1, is EADIYQTPRYLVIGTGKKITLECSQTMGHDKMYWYQQDPGMELHLIHYSYGVNSTEKGDLSSESTVSRIRTEHFPLTLESARPSHTSQYLCASSESRPLRGNEQFFGPGTRLTVL.

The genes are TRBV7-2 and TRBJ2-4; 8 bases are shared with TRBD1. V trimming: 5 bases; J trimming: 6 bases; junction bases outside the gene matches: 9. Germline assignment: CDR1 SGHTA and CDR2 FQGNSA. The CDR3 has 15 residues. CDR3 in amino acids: CASSAQGGGGNIQYF. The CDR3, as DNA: TGTGCCAGCAGCGCACAGGGGGGTGGGGGAAACATTCAGTACTTC.

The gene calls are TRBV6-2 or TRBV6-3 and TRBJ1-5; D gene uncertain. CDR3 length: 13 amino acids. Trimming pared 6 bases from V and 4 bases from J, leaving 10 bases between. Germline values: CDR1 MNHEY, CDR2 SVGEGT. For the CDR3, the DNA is TGTGCCAGCAGGCTAAACATGAATCAGCCCCAGCATTTT. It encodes CASRLNMNQPQHF.

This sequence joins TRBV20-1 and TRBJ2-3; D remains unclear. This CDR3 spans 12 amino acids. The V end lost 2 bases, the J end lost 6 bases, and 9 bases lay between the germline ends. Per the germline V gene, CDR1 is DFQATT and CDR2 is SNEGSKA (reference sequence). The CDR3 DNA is TGCAGTGCTAGAATCTTAGGTGATACGCAGTATTTT. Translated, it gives CSARILGDTQYF.

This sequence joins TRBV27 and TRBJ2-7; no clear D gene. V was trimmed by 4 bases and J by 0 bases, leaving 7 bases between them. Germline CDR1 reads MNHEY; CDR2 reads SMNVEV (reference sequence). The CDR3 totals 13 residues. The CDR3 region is CASSSLHSYEQYF. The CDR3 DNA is TGTGCCAGCAGTTCCTTACACTCCTACGAGCAGTACTTC.

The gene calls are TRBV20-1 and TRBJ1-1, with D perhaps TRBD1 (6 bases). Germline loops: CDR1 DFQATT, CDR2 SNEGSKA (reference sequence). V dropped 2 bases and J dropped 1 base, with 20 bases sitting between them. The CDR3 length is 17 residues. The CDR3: CSARSRDGGARNTEAFF. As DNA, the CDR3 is TGCAGTGCTAGAAGCCGGGACGGGGGGGCCAGGAACACTGAAGCTTTCTTT.

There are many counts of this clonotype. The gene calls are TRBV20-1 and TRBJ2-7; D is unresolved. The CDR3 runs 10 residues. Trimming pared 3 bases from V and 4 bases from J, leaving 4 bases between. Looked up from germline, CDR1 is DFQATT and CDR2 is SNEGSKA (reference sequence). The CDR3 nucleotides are TGCAGTGCTAGGGAATACGAGCAGTACTTC. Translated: CSAREYEQYF.